The 22 T cell receptor beta chains given below trace back to one sample, sequenced in a study of neoadjuvant anti-PD-1 for oral cavity cancer. The time point denotes: after neoadjuvant nivolumab, at surgical resection. Only in-frame clones appear in the TCRdb table, and some are missing; sequencing was by immunoSEQ multiplex PCR. This sample has about 68,000 clones, with about 85% found just once. The material sequenced was PBMCs, taken after nivolumab (anti-PD-1) treatment. The receptors were sampled from a person between 40 and 85 years old with oral cavity squamous cell carcinoma.

The rearrangement joins TRBV7-9 to TRBJ1-2, with 8 positions matching TRBD1. There are 14 residues in the CDR3. The germline V gene encodes CDR1 SEHNR and CDR2 FQNEAQ (reference sequence). V shed 8 bases and J 4 bases; nucleotides not matched to a gene: 9. The CDR3 sequence: CASGDRNSLYGYTF. The CDR3 bases are TGTGCCAGCGGGGACAGGAATTCCCTCTATGGCTACACCTTC.

The rearrangement joins TRBV19 to TRBJ1-1; D is possibly TRBD1 (5 bases). Looked up from germline, CDR1 is LNHDA and CDR2 is SQIVND (reference sequence). The CDR3 spans 14 residues. The ends were cut back, 4 bases at V and 5 bases at J, with 14 bases in the middle. The CDR3 sequence: CASSNQGWRTEAFF. CDR3 DNA: TGTGCCAGTAGTAACCAGGGATGGCGAACTGAAGCTTTCTTT.

This sequence joins TRBV5-1 and TRBJ2-6; D not resolved. The V end lost 4 bases, the J end lost 0 bases, and 5 bases lay between the germline ends. This CDR3 contains 14 residues. Per germline, CDR1 SGHRS and CDR2 YFSETQ. CDR3 bases: TGCGCCAGCAGCGAGGCCTCTGGGGCCAACGTCCTGACTTTC. This sequence encodes CASSEASGANVLTF.

Points on this clone: The same CDR3 also results from other DNA sequences found in this sample. V and J are TRBV19 and TRBJ2-7; D perhaps matches TRBD2 (6 bases). The CDR3 spans 14 residues. V lost 3 bases and J lost 0, with 9 bases in between. The germline CDR1 and CDR2 sequences are LNHDA and SQIVND (reference sequence). CDR3 amino acids: CASSIQGGSYEQYF. The CDR3 nucleotides read TGTGCCAGTAGTATCCAGGGAGGCTCCTACGAGCAGTACTTC.

The CDR3 here is CSVGSGTETEAFF. DNA of the CDR3: TGCAGCGTTGGAAGCGGGACGGAGACTGAAGCTTTCTTT. J is TRBJ1-1 and V is TRBV29-1; D possibly corresponds to TRBD1 (5 bases). This CDR3 is built from 13 residues. V lost 4 bases, J lost 5 bases, and 14 bases lay in between. Germline values: CDR1 SQVTM, CDR2 ANQGSEA. The variable domain in full, with the rest retrieved from reference TRBV29-1 and TRBJ1-1, is SAVISQKPSRDICQRGTSLTIQCQVDSQVTMMFWYRQQPGQSLTLIATANQGSEATYESGFVIDKFPISRPNLTFSTLTVSNMSPEDSSIYLCSVGSGTETEAFFGQGTRLTVV.

The V call is TRBV6-6, the J call TRBJ2-7; D is undetermined. V was clipped by 0 bases and J by 10 bases, with 10 bases between them. This CDR3 has 12 residues. Germline V lookup: CDR1 MNHNY, CDR2 SVGAGI (reference sequence). The CDR3: CASSYSTGLQYF. The CDR3 nucleotides read TGTGCCAGCAGTTACTCCACCGGCCTCCAGTACTTC.

The chain employs TRBV5-6 and TRBJ1-1; D gene unclear. Trimming stripped 2 bases from V and 1 base from J, with 9 bases between. CDR3 length equals 14 residues. CDR1 is SGHDT, CDR2 YYEEEE, per germline. Written as DNA, the CDR3 is TGTGCCAGCAGCTTACCGATAGCGAACACTGAAGCTTTCTTT. Translated, it gives CASSLPIANTEAFF.

The chain carries TRBV6-5 and TRBJ2-3, with no clear D. This CDR3 comprises 14 residues. Trimming took off 1 base at V and 3 bases at J, with 8 bases between the two ends. The germline V gene has CDR1 MNHEY and CDR2 SVGAGI. The CDR3 bases are TGTGCCAGCAGTTACTTTAGCAGTACAGATACGCAGTATTTT. Its translation is CASSYFSSTDTQYF.

The chain has TRBV4-1 and TRBJ1-5; TRBD1 agrees at 10 bases. Germline loops: CDR1 MGHRA, CDR2 YSYEKL. The CDR3 is 17 residues long. J gave up 4 bases and V 5 bases, and 11 bases lay outside the gene matches. The CDR3 sequence: CASSSAVGQGKNQPQHF. In DNA form, the CDR3 reads TGCGCCAGCAGCTCCGCGGTGGGACAGGGGAAAAATCAGCCCCAGCATTTT.

The chain is built from TRBV14 and TRBJ1-1; the D is unclear. The CDR3 runs 14 residues. Trimming removed 1 base from V and 0 bases from J, with 6 bases in between. The germline V gene encodes CDR1 SGHDN and CDR2 FVKESK. The CDR3 DNA follows: TGTGCCAGCAGCCAAGTCCCCATGAACACTGAAGCTTTCTTT. Protein product: CASSQVPMNTEAFF.

This sequence joins TRBV6-1 and TRBJ2-6; D is perhaps TRBD1 (5 bases). This CDR3 contains 16 residues. V lost 4 bases, J lost 1 base, and 11 bases lay in between. The germline V gene encodes CDR1 MNHNS and CDR2 SASEGT. The CDR3 loop reads CASSVLTESGANVLTF. The CDR3, as DNA: TGTGCCAGCAGTGTTTTGACAGAGTCTGGGGCCAACGTCCTGACTTTC.

The J gene is TRBJ1-4, the V gene TRBV19; TRBD1 is a possible D gene (5 bases). Germline-derived CDR1 and CDR2 are LNHDA and SQIVND (reference sequence). The CDR3 sequence is 13 residues long. With 5 bases removed from V and 11 bases from J, the gap between germline ends came to 15 bases. CDR3 sequence: CASSRDGSGKLFF. The CDR3 DNA sequence: TGTGCCAGTAGTCGGGACGGATCCGGGAAACTGTTTTTT.

J is TRBJ2-2 and V is TRBV28; TRBD2 aligns across 7 bases. V trimming: 7 bases; J trimming: 1 base; junction bases outside the gene matches: 12. Germline V gene lookup returns CDR1 MDHEN and CDR2 SYDVKM. The CDR3 loop spans 17 amino acids. The CDR3: CASTPASASGNTGELFF. The DNA of the CDR3 is TGTGCCAGCACCCCCGCCTCGGCTAGCGGGAACACCGGGGAGCTGTTTTTT.

The rearrangement uses TRBV19 and TRBJ1-5; D unclear. V lost 3 bases and J lost 3, with 12 bases in between. The germline V gene encodes CDR1 LNHDA and CDR2 SQIVND (reference sequence). The CDR3 contains 15 residues. The CDR3 here is CASSIGVQNNQPQHF. CDR3 sequence (DNA): TGTGCCAGTAGTATCGGTGTGCAGAACAATCAGCCCCAGCATTTT.

Details on this clone: A clone one base away is much larger, so this may be a read error. The chain combines TRBV11-3 with TRBJ2-2, with D perhaps assigned TRBD1 or TRBD2 (5 bases each). V was pared by 8 bases and J by 1 base, with 8 bases between. The CDR3 is 13 residues long. CDR1 and CDR2 (germline): SGHNT, YENEEA. CDR3: CASEGLNTGELFF. For the CDR3, the DNA is TGTGCCAGCGAGGGGCTGAACACCGGGGAGCTGTTTTTT.

This clone was seen a handful of times. The chain is built from TRBV19 and TRBJ1-5, with 8 bases lining up with TRBD1. The length of the CDR3 is 15 residues. V dropped 8 bases and J dropped 3; count of bases not matched to a gene: 9. Germline-derived CDR1 and CDR2 are LNHDA and SQIVND (reference sequence). Here the CDR3 reads CASGGGTGVNQPQHF. Here the CDR3 DNA reads TGTGCCAGTGGGGGTGGGACAGGTGTCAATCAGCCCCAGCATTTT.

This clone was seen a single time. The V call is TRBV28, the J call TRBJ2-7; 8 bases align to TRBD2. CDR1 and CDR2 from the germline V gene are MDHEN and SYDVKM. J was trimmed by 6 bases and V by 6 bases; bases with no gene match: 13. CDR3 length: 15 amino acids. CDR3 amino acids: CASSSETGRAGEQYF. The DNA of the CDR3 is TGTGCCAGCAGCTCAGAGACCGGGAGGGCCGGCGAGCAGTACTTC.

The chain couples TRBV30 to TRBJ1-5; no reliable D call. V was trimmed by 3 bases and J by 3 bases, leaving 15 bases between them. Looked up from germline, CDR1 is GTSNPN and CDR2 is SVGIG (reference sequence). There are 15 residues in the CDR3. DNA for the CDR3: TGTGCCTGGAGCCCCCCGAACAGCTTCAATCAGCCCCAGCATTTT. Amino acids: CAWSPPNSFNQPQHF.

This clone has a single count. The V call is TRBV29-1, the J call TRBJ1-2; D is ambiguous. V was trimmed by 0 bases and J by 4 bases, leaving 15 bases between them. Germline values: CDR1 SQVTM, CDR2 ANQGSEA. The CDR3 has 15 residues. CDR3 amino acids: CSVEDGRKKGYGYTF. The CDR3 coding sequence is TGCAGCGTTGAAGATGGGCGGAAGAAGGGCTATGGCTACACCTTC. The full variable domain, rest sourced from reference TRBV29-1 and TRBJ1-2, is SAVISQKPSRDICQRGTSLTIQCQVDSQVTMMFWYRQQPGQSLTLIATANQGSEATYESGFVIDKFPISRPNLTFSTLTVSNMSPEDSSIYLCSVEDGRKKGYGYTFGSGTRLTVV.

The rearrangement uses TRBV4-1 and TRBJ2-7; D remains unclear. Deletions cut 3 bases from V and 5 bases from J, with 8 bases between. CDR1 and CDR2 (germline): MGHRA, YSYEKL. The CDR3 sequence is 12 residues long. CDR3 nucleotide sequence: TGCGCCAGCAGCCACTCCGACCACGAGCAGTACTTC. Amino acids: CASSHSDHEQYF.

This chain joins TRBV5-1 and TRBJ2-7, with D uncertain. V was trimmed by 2 bases and J by 4 bases, leaving 13 bases between them. The CDR3 has 14 residues. The germline V gene has CDR1 SGHRS and CDR2 YFSETQ. This CDR3 reads CASSLESPRYEQYF. The CDR3 nucleotides read TGCGCCAGCAGCTTAGAGTCACCTAGGTACGAGCAGTACTTC. Full variable domain (remainder filled in from reference TRBV5-1 and TRBJ2-7): KAGVTQTPRYLIKTRGQQVTLSCSPISGHRSVSWYQQTPGQGLQFLFEYFSETQRNKGNFPGRFSGRQFSNSRSEMNVSTLELGDSALYLCASSLESPRYEQYFGPGTRLTVT.

V gene TRBV6-4 combines with J gene TRBJ2-2; TRBD2 matches 11 bases. V shed 6 bases, J shed 4 bases, and the junction held 4 bases outside the gene matches. The CDR3 loop spans 15 amino acids. Germline CDR1 is MRHNA and CDR2 is SNTAGT. The CDR3 DNA sequence: TGTGCCAGCAGCAAGACTAGCGGGACCACCGGGGAGCTGTTTTTT. Its translation: CASSKTSGTTGELFF.